The 10 T cell receptor beta chains presented below share a single source sample, sequenced in a study of graft-versus-host responses after intestinal transplantation. Using immunoSEQ multiplex PCR, the repertoire was profiled, and TCRdb retains in-frame clones only, with some absent. Among 7,700 or so clones listed, roughly 33% were seen once. The sample consisted of alloreactive CD4+ T cells from a mixed lymphocyte reaction culture, taken before transplantation. Subset denoted: CFSE-low proliferating T cells sorted from approximately 6-day pre-transplant mixed lymphocyte reaction (GvH or HvG direction). Every receptor here comes from a human patient who was an organ donor for intestinal transplantation.

This clone showed up just a few times. The rearrangement uses TRBV6-5 and TRBJ2-7; TRBD1 agrees at 7 bases. The length of the CDR3 is 14 residues. The V gene end was trimmed by 6 bases and the J gene end by 2 bases; junction bases not matched to a gene: 7. Germline V gene sequence: CDR1 MNHEY, CDR2 SVGAGI. CDR3 protein: CASSPQGVPYEQYF. CDR3 nucleotides: TGTGCCAGCAGCCCCCAGGGGGTCCCCTACGAGCAGTACTTC.

V and J are TRBV5-1 and TRBJ2-5; no clear D. V lost 6 bases, J lost 0 bases, and 9 bases lay in between. Germline CDR1 reads SGHRS; CDR2 reads YFSETQ. This CDR3 has 13 amino acids. The CDR3 is CASTLGNQETQYF. CDR3 in DNA: TGCGCCAGCACCCTGGGCAACCAAGAGACCCAGTACTTC.

The rearrangement joins TRBV11-3 to TRBJ1-2; maybe TRBD1 (5 bases). Per the germline V gene, CDR1 is SGHNT and CDR2 is YENEEA. This CDR3 spans 14 amino acids. Trimming removed 2 bases from V and 4 bases from J, with 11 bases in between. The CDR3 coding sequence is TGTGCCAGCAGCTTATGGGGGAGGAGCTATGGCTACACCTTC. Encoded protein: CASSLWGRSYGYTF.

Within the sample, this clone is medium-sized. V usage is TRBV4-1 and J usage is TRBJ1-4, with 9 nucleotides matching TRBD1. J was trimmed by 5 bases and V by 0 bases; bases with no gene match: 1. This CDR3 is 15 amino acids long. Looked up from germline, CDR1 is MGHRA and CDR2 is YSYEKL. CDR3: CASSQDGTGNEKLFF. In DNA, the CDR3 is TGCGCCAGCAGCCAAGATGGGACAGGGAATGAAAAACTGTTTTTT.

Judged by abundance, this clone is medium-sized (0.01 to 0.1%). The chain links TRBV2 to TRBJ1-2, with D possibly being TRBD1 (5 bases). CDR1 and CDR2 from the germline V gene are SNHLY and FYNNEI. The V end lost 6 bases, the J end lost 6 bases, and 17 bases lay between the germline ends. This CDR3 contains 14 residues. DNA for the CDR3: TGTGCCAGCAGCGCCCAGGGAACACAAAATGGCTACACCTTC. Translated, it gives CASSAQGTQNGYTF.

This clone is medium-sized. The chain joins TRBV2 to TRBJ2-7; 7 bases line up with TRBD1. This CDR3 contains 13 residues. The V segment lost 5 bases and the J segment 2 bases; nucleotides outside the gene matches: 3. CDR1 is SNHLY and CDR2 is FYNNEI in the germline V gene. DNA for the CDR3: TGTGCCAGCAGTCGGGACAGAGCCTACGAGCAGTACTTC. Its protein is CASSRDRAYEQYF.

The chain recombines TRBV25-1 with TRBJ1-4; possibly TRBD1 for D (5 bases). The CDR3 is 15 amino acids. Trimming cost V 3 bases and J 8 bases, with 16 bases left between them. Looked up from germline, CDR1 is MGHDK and CDR2 is SYGVNS. CDR3 DNA: TGTGCCAGCAGTGAGTTGTCGGGGGTCGTGGAAAAACTGTTTTTT. This codes for CASSELSGVVEKLFF.

This chain links TRBV11-3 with TRBJ2-7, with TRBD2 identical over 8 bases. The CDR3 is made up of 15 amino acids. J gave up 2 bases and V 5 bases, and 8 bases lay outside the gene matches. Germline values: CDR1 SGHNT, CDR2 YENEEA. CDR3 in DNA: TGTGCCAGCAGCCGGGGGGGTCAGGTAACCTACGAGCAGTACTTC. Its translation: CASSRGGQVTYEQYF.

In its sample, this clone was seen a few times. The rearrangement links TRBV6-6 to TRBJ1-1; D gene ambiguous. Trimming took 6 bases from V and 4 from J, leaving 15 bases between them. CDR1 is MNHNY, CDR2 SVGAGI, per germline (reference sequence). This CDR3 has 14 residues. The CDR3 loop is CASRRGWSSTEAFF. CDR3 bases: TGTGCCAGCAGACGGGGTTGGTCGAGCACTGAAGCTTTCTTT.

The chain joins TRBV11-2 to TRBJ1-1, with D possibly TRBD1 on 5 matching bases. CDR1 and CDR2 from the germline V gene are SGHAT and FQNNGV. The CDR3 sequence is 13 residues long. With 5 bases removed from V and 3 bases from J, the gap between germline ends came to 10 bases. The DNA for the CDR3 is TGTGCCAGCAGCCTAAGACAGCACACTGAAGCTTTCTTT. Translating gives CASSLRQHTEAFF.